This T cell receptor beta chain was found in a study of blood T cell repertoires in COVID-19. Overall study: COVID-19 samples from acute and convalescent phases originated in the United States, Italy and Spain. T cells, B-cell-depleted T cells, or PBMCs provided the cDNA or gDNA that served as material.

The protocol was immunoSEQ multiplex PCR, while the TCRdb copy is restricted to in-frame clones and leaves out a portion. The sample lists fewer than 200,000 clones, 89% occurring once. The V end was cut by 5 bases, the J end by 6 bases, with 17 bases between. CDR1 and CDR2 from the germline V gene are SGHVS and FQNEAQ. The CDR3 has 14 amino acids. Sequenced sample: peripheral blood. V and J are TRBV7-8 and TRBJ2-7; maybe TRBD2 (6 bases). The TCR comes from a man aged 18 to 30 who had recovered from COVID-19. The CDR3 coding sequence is TGTGCCAGCAGCGTCCGGGACTCCCTTGGCGAGCAGTACTTC. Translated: CASSVRDSLGEQYF.